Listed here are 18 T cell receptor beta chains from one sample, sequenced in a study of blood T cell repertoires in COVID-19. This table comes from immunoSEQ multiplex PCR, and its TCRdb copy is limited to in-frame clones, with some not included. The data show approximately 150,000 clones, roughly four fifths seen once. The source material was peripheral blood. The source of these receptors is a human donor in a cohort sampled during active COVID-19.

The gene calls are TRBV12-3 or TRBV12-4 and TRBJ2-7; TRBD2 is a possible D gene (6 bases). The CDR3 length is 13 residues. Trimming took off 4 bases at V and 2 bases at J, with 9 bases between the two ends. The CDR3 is CASSSGGTYEQYF. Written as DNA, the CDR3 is TGTGCCAGCAGTTCTGGGGGGACCTACGAGCAGTACTTC.

CDR3 DNA sequence: TGTGCCAGCATTGGACAGGCACCAACCGGGGAGCTGTTTTTT. Amino acids: CASIGQAPTGELFF. The V call is TRBV2, the J call TRBJ2-2; 7 bases are shared with TRBD1. The J segment lost 5 bases and the V segment lost 7 bases, leaving 7 bases of the junction unmatched. The CDR3 is 14 amino acids. Germline V gene sequence: CDR1 SNHLY, CDR2 FYNNEI. Variable domain in full (rest from reference TRBV2 and TRBJ2-2): EPEVTQTPSHQVTQMGQEVILRCVPISNHLYFYWYRQILGQKVEFLVSFYNNEISEKSEIFDDQFSVERPDGSNFTLKIRSTKLEDSAMYFCASIGQAPTGELFFGEGSRLTVL.

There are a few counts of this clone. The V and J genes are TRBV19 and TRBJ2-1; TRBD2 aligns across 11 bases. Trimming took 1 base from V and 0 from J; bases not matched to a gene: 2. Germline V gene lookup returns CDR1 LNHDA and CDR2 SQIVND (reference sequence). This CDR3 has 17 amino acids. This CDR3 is CASSIVTSGSSYNEQFF. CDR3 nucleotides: TGTGCCAGTAGTATAGTAACTAGCGGGAGCTCCTACAATGAGCAGTTCTTC.

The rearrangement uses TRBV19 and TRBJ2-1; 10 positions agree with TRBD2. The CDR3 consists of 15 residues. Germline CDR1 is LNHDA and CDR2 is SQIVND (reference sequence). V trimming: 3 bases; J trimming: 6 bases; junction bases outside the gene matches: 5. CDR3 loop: CASSIQASGGNEQFF. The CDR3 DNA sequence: TGTGCCAGTAGTATCCAGGCTAGCGGGGGCAATGAGCAGTTCTTC.

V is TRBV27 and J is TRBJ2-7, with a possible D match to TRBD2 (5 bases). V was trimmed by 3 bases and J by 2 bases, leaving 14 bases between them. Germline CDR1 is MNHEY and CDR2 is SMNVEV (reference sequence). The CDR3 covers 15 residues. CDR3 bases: TGTGCCAGCAGTTTTAAACCGGGAAGTACCTACGAGCAGTACTTC. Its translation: CASSFKPGSTYEQYF.

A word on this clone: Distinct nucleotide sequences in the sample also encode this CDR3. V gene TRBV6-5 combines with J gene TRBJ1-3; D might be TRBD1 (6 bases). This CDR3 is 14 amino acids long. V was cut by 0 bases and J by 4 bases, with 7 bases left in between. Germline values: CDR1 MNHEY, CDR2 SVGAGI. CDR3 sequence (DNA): TGTGCCAGCAGTTACTCGGGGGCAGGAAACACCATATATTTT. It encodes CASSYSGAGNTIYF.

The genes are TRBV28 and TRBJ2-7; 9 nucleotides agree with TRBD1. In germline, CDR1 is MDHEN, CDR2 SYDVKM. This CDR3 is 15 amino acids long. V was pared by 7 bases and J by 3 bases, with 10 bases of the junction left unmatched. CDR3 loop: CASISAGTGFYEQYF. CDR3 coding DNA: TGTGCCAGCATCTCCGCCGGGACAGGGTTCTACGAGCAGTACTTC. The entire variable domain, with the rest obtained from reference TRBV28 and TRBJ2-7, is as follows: DVKVTQSSRYLVKRTGEKVFLECVQDMDHENMFWYRQDPGLGLRLIYFSYDVKMKEKGDIPEGYSVSREKKERFSLILESASTNQTSMYLCASISAGTGFYEQYFGPGTRLTVT.

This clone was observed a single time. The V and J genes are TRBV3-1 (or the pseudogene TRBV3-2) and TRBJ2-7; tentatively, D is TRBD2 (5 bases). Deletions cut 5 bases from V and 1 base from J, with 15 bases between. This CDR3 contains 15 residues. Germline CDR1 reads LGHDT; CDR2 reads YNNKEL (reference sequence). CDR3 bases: TGTGCCAGCAGCGCTAGCCTATCGGCGTCCTACGAGCAGTACTTC. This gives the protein CASSASLSASYEQYF.

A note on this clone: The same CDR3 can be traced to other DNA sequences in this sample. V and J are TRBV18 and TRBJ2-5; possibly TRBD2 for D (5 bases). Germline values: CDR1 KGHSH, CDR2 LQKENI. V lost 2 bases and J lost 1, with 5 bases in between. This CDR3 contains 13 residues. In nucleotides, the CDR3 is TGTGCCAGCTCACCAGGACTCCAAGAGACCCAGTACTTC. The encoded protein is CASSPGLQETQYF. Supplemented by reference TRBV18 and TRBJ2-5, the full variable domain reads NAGVMQNPRHLVRRRGQEARLRCSPMKGHSHVYWYRQLPEEGLKFMVYLQKENIIDESGMPKERFSAEFPKEGPSILRIQQVVRGDSAAYFCASSPGLQETQYFGPGTRLLVL.

The CDR3 is CASSLVAGSYNEQFF. CDR3 nucleotide sequence: TGTGCCAGCAGCTTAGTCGCGGGCTCCTACAATGAGCAGTTCTTC. The chain carries TRBV7-2 and TRBJ2-1, with D maybe TRBD2 (5 bases). With 1 base removed from V and 0 bases from J, the gap between germline ends came to 7 bases. The CDR3 covers 15 residues. The V gene's germline CDR1 is SGHTA and CDR2 FQGNSA.

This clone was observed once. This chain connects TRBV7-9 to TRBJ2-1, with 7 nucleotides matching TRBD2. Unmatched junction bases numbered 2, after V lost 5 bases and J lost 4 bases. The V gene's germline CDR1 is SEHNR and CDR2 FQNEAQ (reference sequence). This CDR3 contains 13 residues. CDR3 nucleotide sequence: TGTGCCAGCAGCCGCGGGGGTTACAATGAGCAGTTCTTC. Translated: CASSRGGYNEQFF.

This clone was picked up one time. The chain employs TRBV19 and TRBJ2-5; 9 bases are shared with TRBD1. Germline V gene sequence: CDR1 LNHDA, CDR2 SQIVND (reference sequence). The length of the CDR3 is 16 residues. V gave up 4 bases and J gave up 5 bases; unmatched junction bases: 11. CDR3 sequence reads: CASSTWTGELGETQYF. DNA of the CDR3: TGTGCCAGTAGTACCTGGACAGGGGAACTCGGTGAGACCCAGTACTTC.

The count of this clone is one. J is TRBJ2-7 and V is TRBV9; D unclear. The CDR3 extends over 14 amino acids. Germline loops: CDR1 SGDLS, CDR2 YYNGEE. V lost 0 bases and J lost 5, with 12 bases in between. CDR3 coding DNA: TGTGCCAGCAGCGTAGGGAGCCCCCCGGACGAGCAGTACTTC. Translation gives CASSVGSPPDEQYF.

CDR3 bases: TGCGCCAGCAGCTTCGGCGGAACGCGCTACGAGCAGTACTTC. Protein product: CASSFGGTRYEQYF. This sequence joins TRBV5-1 and TRBJ2-7; D unclear. V lost 2 bases, J lost 3 bases, and 12 bases lay in between. The CDR3 totals 14 residues. Germline assignment: CDR1 SGHRS and CDR2 YFSETQ.

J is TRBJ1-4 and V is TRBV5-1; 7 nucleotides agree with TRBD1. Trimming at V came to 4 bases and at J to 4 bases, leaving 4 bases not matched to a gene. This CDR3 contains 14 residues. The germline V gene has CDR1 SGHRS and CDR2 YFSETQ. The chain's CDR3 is CASSRSGGNEKLFF. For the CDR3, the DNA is TGCGCCAGCAGCCGATCAGGGGGTAATGAAAAACTGTTTTTT.

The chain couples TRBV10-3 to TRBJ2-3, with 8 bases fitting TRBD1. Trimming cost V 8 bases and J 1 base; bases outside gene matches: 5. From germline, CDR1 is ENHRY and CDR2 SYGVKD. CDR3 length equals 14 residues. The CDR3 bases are TGTGCCATCGCCTTGGACAGGGGCACAGATACGCAGTATTTT. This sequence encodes CAIALDRGTDTQYF.

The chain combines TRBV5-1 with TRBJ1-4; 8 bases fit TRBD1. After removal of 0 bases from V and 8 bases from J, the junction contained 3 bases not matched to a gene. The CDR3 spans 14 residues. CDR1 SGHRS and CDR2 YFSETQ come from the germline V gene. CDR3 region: CASSLGGDREKLFF. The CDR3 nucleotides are TGCGCCAGCAGCTTGGGAGGGGACAGGGAAAAACTGTTTTTT.

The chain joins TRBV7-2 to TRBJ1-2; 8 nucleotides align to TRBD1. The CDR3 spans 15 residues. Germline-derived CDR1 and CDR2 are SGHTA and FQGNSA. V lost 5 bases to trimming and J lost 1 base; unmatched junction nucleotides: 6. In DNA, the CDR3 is TGTGCCAGCAGCCCAGGGGGCAGGGTTAACTATGGCTACACCTTC. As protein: CASSPGGRVNYGYTF.